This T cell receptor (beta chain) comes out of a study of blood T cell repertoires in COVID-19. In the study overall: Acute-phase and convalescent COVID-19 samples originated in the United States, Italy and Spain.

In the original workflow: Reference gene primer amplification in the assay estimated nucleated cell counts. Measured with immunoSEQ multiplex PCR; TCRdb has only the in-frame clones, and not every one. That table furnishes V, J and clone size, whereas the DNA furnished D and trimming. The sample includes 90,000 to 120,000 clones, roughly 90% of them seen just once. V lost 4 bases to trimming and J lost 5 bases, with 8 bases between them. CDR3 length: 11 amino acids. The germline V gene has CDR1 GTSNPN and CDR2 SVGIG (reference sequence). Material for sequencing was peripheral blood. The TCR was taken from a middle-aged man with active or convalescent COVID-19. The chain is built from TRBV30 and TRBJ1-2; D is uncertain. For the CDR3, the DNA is TGTGCCTGGACGCGATCGTATGGCTACACCTTC. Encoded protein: CAWTRSYGYTF.